The rows below give T cell receptor beta chains drawn from one sample of a study of blood T cell repertoires in COVID-19. Generated by immunoSEQ multiplex PCR, the TCRdb table keeps only in-frame clones and is missing some. The sample has a few hundred thousand clones; 90% are singletons. The sequencing input was PBMCs or T cells enriched from blood (not recorded which). Source of these receptors: a man aged 25 to 45 who had been exposed to COVID-19. Each CDR3 is given with its conserved first and last residue. Each record gives: D gene, clone size, J gene, V gene, CDR3 protein, CDR3 DNA. D genes are given only for firm matches. The size of a clone is reported for some rows only, either as once, few or many, or as a class for expanded clones.

d_call: -; clone_size: -; j_call: TRBJ1-6; v_call: TRBV11-2; cdr3_aa: CASNPSGFAGSPLHF; cdr3_nt: TGTGCCAGCAACCCCTCAGGGTTCGCCGGTTCACCCCTCCACTTT
d_call: -; clone_size: -; j_call: TRBJ1-2; v_call: TRBV11-2; cdr3_aa: CASSLNGGWSSGYTF; cdr3_nt: TGTGCCAGCAGCTTAAACGGAGGGTGGTCGTCCGGCTACACCTTC
d_call: -; clone_size: -; j_call: TRBJ1-3; v_call: TRBV18; cdr3_aa: CASSPISGRDTIYF; cdr3_nt: TGTGCCAGCTCACCAATATCGGGGAGAGACACCATATATTTT
d_call: TRBD2; clone_size: -; j_call: TRBJ2-3; v_call: TRBV19; cdr3_aa: CASSIGGGPGTQYF; cdr3_nt: TGTGCCAGTAGTATAGGCGGGGGACCTGGTACGCAGTATTTT
d_call: TRBD1; clone_size: -; j_call: TRBJ1-2; v_call: TRBV6-1; cdr3_aa: CASSESDRAYGYTF; cdr3_nt: TGTGCCAGCAGTGAGTCCGACAGGGCCTATGGCTACACCTTC
d_call: -; clone_size: -; j_call: TRBJ1-1; v_call: TRBV6-9; cdr3_aa: CASSFRRDTEAFF; cdr3_nt: TGTGCCAGCAGTTTCAGGCGGGACACTGAAGCTTTCTTT
d_call: -; clone_size: -; j_call: TRBJ1-4; v_call: TRBV6-5; cdr3_aa: CASMDSSTNEKLFF; cdr3_nt: TGTGCCAGCATGGACTCTTCAACTAATGAAAAACTGTTTTTT
d_call: -; clone_size: -; j_call: TRBJ2-7; v_call: TRBV7-2; cdr3_aa: CASSSEVKYEQYF; cdr3_nt: TGTGCCAGCTCGAGCGAGGTTAAATACGAGCAGTACTTC
d_call: -; clone_size: -; j_call: TRBJ2-3; v_call: TRBV29-1; cdr3_aa: CSGARGGTDTQYF; cdr3_nt: TGCAGCGGGGCAAGGGGGGGGACAGATACGCAGTATTTT
d_call: -; clone_size: -; j_call: TRBJ2-1; v_call: TRBV23-1; cdr3_aa: CASSPSVTRYNEQFF; cdr3_nt: TGCGCCAGCAGTCCCTCAGTCACCCGCTACAATGAGCAGTTCTTC
d_call: -; clone_size: few; j_call: TRBJ1-1; v_call: TRBV2; cdr3_aa: CASSSGLNTEAFF; cdr3_nt: TGTGCCAGCAGCTCAGGGCTGAACACTGAAGCTTTCTTT
d_call: -; clone_size: -; j_call: TRBJ2-5; v_call: TRBV7-7; cdr3_aa: CASSPTRAVQETQYF; cdr3_nt: TGTGCCAGCAGCCCGACGAGGGCGGTTCAAGAGACCCAGTACTTC
d_call: -; clone_size: -; j_call: TRBJ2-1; v_call: TRBV10-3; cdr3_aa: CAISVDSHNEQFF; cdr3_nt: TGTGCCATCAGTGTTGACTCGCACAATGAGCAGTTCTTC
d_call: -; clone_size: -; j_call: TRBJ2-1; v_call: TRBV7-2; cdr3_aa: CASSLAFGTRNEQFF; cdr3_nt: TGTGCCAGCAGCTTAGCGTTTGGGACTCGAAATGAGCAGTTCTTC
d_call: -; clone_size: once; j_call: TRBJ1-4; v_call: TRBV2; cdr3_aa: CASAQEPFTTNEKLFF; cdr3_nt: TGTGCCAGCGCACAGGAGCCATTTACAACTAATGAAAAACTGTTTTTT
d_call: -; clone_size: -; j_call: TRBJ2-7; v_call: TRBV30; cdr3_aa: CAWSNIYEQYF; cdr3_nt: TGTGCCTGGAGCAACATCTACGAGCAGTACTTC
d_call: TRBD1; clone_size: -; j_call: TRBJ2-2; v_call: TRBV5-8; cdr3_aa: CASSYRGQSRTGELFF; cdr3_nt: TGTGCCAGCAGCTACCGGGGACAGAGTAGAACCGGGGAGCTGTTTTTT
d_call: -; clone_size: -; j_call: TRBJ1-2; v_call: TRBV20-1; cdr3_aa: CSATTDNGYTF; cdr3_nt: TGCAGTGCTACCACTGACAATGGCTACACCTTC
d_call: TRBD1; clone_size: -; j_call: TRBJ1-1; v_call: TRBV6-2/TRBV6-3; cdr3_aa: CASSYSDRPGTEAFF; cdr3_nt: TGTGCCAGCAGTTACTCGGACAGGCCGGGCACTGAAGCTTTCTTT
d_call: TRBD2; clone_size: -; j_call: TRBJ2-1; v_call: TRBV3-1/TRBV3-2; cdr3_aa: CASSQPIAGGAPFF; cdr3_nt: TGTGCCAGCAGCCAACCAATAGCGGGGGGGGCCCCGTTCTTC
d_call: -; clone_size: -; j_call: TRBJ2-5; v_call: TRBV10-3; cdr3_aa: CAISTEQETEETQYF; cdr3_nt: TGTGCCATCAGTACTGAACAGGAAACCGAAGAGACCCAGTACTTC
d_call: TRBD1; clone_size: -; j_call: TRBJ2-7; v_call: TRBV30; cdr3_aa: CAWSIPGQGYEQYF; cdr3_nt: TGTGCCTGGAGTATACCGGGACAGGGCTACGAGCAGTACTTC
d_call: TRBD1; clone_size: few; j_call: TRBJ2-3; v_call: TRBV3-1/TRBV3-2; cdr3_aa: CASSLNRGHTDTQYF; cdr3_nt: TGTGCCAGCAGCCTGAACAGGGGGCATACAGATACGCAGTATTTT
d_call: -; clone_size: -; j_call: TRBJ2-5; v_call: TRBV4-2; cdr3_aa: CASSQGRDSQETQYF; cdr3_nt: TGTGCCAGCAGCCAAGGCCGGGACTCCCAAGAGACCCAGTACTTC
d_call: TRBD2; clone_size: -; j_call: TRBJ2-7; v_call: TRBV27; cdr3_aa: CASSPWGGYEQYF; cdr3_nt: TGTGCCAGCAGCCCATGGGGGGGCTACGAGCAGTACTTC
d_call: TRBD1; clone_size: -; j_call: TRBJ1-6; v_call: TRBV11-2; cdr3_aa: CASSSLGTGVVNSPLHF; cdr3_nt: TGTGCCAGCAGCTCGCTAGGGACAGGGGTCGTCAATTCACCCCTCCACTTT
d_call: -; clone_size: -; j_call: TRBJ1-2; v_call: TRBV27; cdr3_aa: CASSLVAGAVGYTF; cdr3_nt: TGTGCCAGCAGTTTGGTTGCAGGGGCGGTGGGCTACACCTTC
d_call: TRBD1; clone_size: -; j_call: TRBJ2-7; v_call: TRBV18; cdr3_aa: CASSDLRQGKGEQYF; cdr3_nt: TGTGCCAGCTCAGACTTGAGACAGGGGAAGGGCGAGCAGTACTTC
d_call: TRBD1; clone_size: -; j_call: TRBJ2-1; v_call: TRBV14; cdr3_aa: CASSQLLPGTGGAKEQFF; cdr3_nt: TGTGCCAGCAGCCAACTTCTACCGGGGACAGGGGGCGCAAAGGAGCAGTTCTTC
d_call: TRBD2; clone_size: few; j_call: TRBJ2-1; v_call: TRBV9; cdr3_aa: CASSVEAGGRDEQFF; cdr3_nt: TGTGCCAGCAGCGTAGAAGCGGGGGGGCGAGATGAGCAGTTCTTC
d_call: TRBD2; clone_size: -; j_call: TRBJ2-5; v_call: TRBV5-4; cdr3_aa: CASTTQKGLAGGETQYF; cdr3_nt: TGTGCCAGCACCACCCAAAAGGGACTAGCGGGGGGCGAGACCCAGTACTTC
d_call: TRBD1; clone_size: -; j_call: TRBJ1-2; v_call: TRBV6-5; cdr3_aa: CASSQVGTGHGYTF; cdr3_nt: TGTGCCAGCAGTCAGGTGGGGACAGGACATGGCTACACCTTC
d_call: -; clone_size: -; j_call: TRBJ2-1; v_call: TRBV29-1; cdr3_aa: CSVQDSLYEQFF; cdr3_nt: TGCAGCGTTCAGGACAGTCTCTATGAGCAGTTCTTC
d_call: -; clone_size: -; j_call: TRBJ2-3; v_call: TRBV25-1; cdr3_aa: CASSEPGYTDTQYF; cdr3_nt: TGTGCCAGCAGTGAACCAGGGTATACAGATACGCAGTATTTT
d_call: -; clone_size: -; j_call: TRBJ2-1; v_call: TRBV5-1; cdr3_aa: CASSLDGGNEQFF; cdr3_nt: TGCGCCAGCAGCTTGGACGGGGGTAATGAGCAGTTCTTC
d_call: -; clone_size: -; j_call: TRBJ2-3; v_call: TRBV4-2; cdr3_aa: CASSQGPVLGEDTQYF; cdr3_nt: TGTGCCAGCAGCCAAGGACCCGTTCTTGGGGAGGATACGCAGTATTTT
d_call: TRBD2; clone_size: -; j_call: TRBJ2-1; v_call: TRBV13; cdr3_aa: CASKAGGPSLDSYNEQFF; cdr3_nt: TGTGCCAGCAAAGCGGGGGGGCCCTCTCTGGACTCCTACAATGAGCAGTTCTTC
d_call: -; clone_size: -; j_call: TRBJ1-5; v_call: TRBV11-2; cdr3_aa: CASSLDTGPGQPQHF; cdr3_nt: TGTGCCAGCAGCTTAGATACGGGTCCGGGTCAGCCCCAGCATTTT
d_call: -; clone_size: -; j_call: TRBJ1-5; v_call: TRBV4-1; cdr3_aa: CASSQGLREGQPQHF; cdr3_nt: TGCGCCAGCAGCCAGGGACTCAGGGAAGGCCAGCCCCAGCATTTT
d_call: TRBD2; clone_size: -; j_call: TRBJ2-5; v_call: TRBV5-1; cdr3_aa: CASSLGGSGGQETQYF; cdr3_nt: TGCGCCAGCAGCTTGGGGGGTAGCGGGGGCCAAGAGACCCAGTACTTC
d_call: TRBD1; clone_size: -; j_call: TRBJ1-2; v_call: TRBV5-1; cdr3_aa: CASTGQGANYGYTF; cdr3_nt: TGCGCCAGCACCGGACAGGGGGCTAACTATGGCTACACCTTC
d_call: -; clone_size: -; j_call: TRBJ1-4; v_call: TRBV11-3; cdr3_aa: CASSSEVRGGQLEGSSEKLFF; cdr3_nt: TGTGCCAGCAGCTCAGAGGTCCGAGGGGGACAACTTGAGGGGTCGTCTGAAAAACTGTTTTTT
d_call: -; clone_size: -; j_call: TRBJ1-2; v_call: TRBV12-2; cdr3_aa: CASRLARVGGYTF; cdr3_nt: TGTGCAAGTCGCTTAGCGCGGGTGGGCGGCTACACCTTC